One and the same sample provided the 25 T cell receptor beta chains below, sequenced in a study of radiotherapy plus CTLA-4 blockade in lung cancer. Produced via immunoSEQ multiplex PCR; TCRdb's table is partial and in-frame only. The table includes over 100,000 clones, 81% detected once. The source was peripheral blood, collected from a patient treated with radiotherapy plus ipilimumab. These receptors were obtained from a human donor with non-small cell lung cancer that progressed on radiotherapy plus ipilimumab. Some clones in this sample may be carry-over from other donors' samples.

This chain connects TRBV11-1 to TRBJ2-2, with TRBD1 identical over 8 bases. The CDR3 is made up of 18 amino acids. Germline V gives CDR1 SGHAT, CDR2 FQDESV (reference sequence). V dropped 5 bases and J dropped 1; count of bases not matched to a gene: 12. DNA for the CDR3: TGTGCCAGCAGCCCCGGACAGGGAAGGGGATTGAACACCGGGGAGCTGTTTTTT. Residues: CASSPGQGRGLNTGELFF.

This clone occurred once. The chain links TRBV6-4 to TRBJ1-4; D gene unclear. Germline V gives CDR1 MRHNA, CDR2 SNTAGT. Trimming cost V 3 bases and J 6 bases, with 8 bases left between them. There are 13 residues in the CDR3. The CDR3 nucleotides are TGTGCCAGCAGTGAAAATGGGCATGAAAAACTGTTTTTT. It yields the protein CASSENGHEKLFF.

The J gene is TRBJ1-5, the V gene TRBV4-2, with 7 bases aligning to TRBD1. This CDR3 is built from 14 residues. J lost 6 bases, V lost 3 bases, and 5 bases had no gene match. Germline V gives CDR1 LGHNA, CDR2 YNFKEQ. The chain's CDR3 is CASSHTGAVQPQHF. The CDR3 DNA sequence: TGTGCCAGCAGCCATACAGGGGCGGTTCAGCCCCAGCATTTT.

This rearrangement joins TRBV5-6 to TRBJ1-4, with D perhaps TRBD1 (6 bases). Trimming pared 4 bases from V and 8 bases from J, leaving 18 bases between. The CDR3 is 15 residues long. Germline V gene sequence: CDR1 SGHDT, CDR2 YYEEEE. CDR3 residues: CASSLPGTLREKLFF. The CDR3 DNA is TGTGCCAGCAGCCTTCCCGGGACACTCAGAGAAAAACTGTTTTTT.

The V call is TRBV9, the J call TRBJ2-7, with TRBD1 matching 8 bases. CDR3 length: 13 residues. The V segment lost 3 bases and the J segment 6 bases; nucleotides outside the gene matches: 5. The V gene's germline CDR1 is SGDLS and CDR2 YYNGEE. The CDR3 nucleotides read TGTGCCAGCAGCGGGACAGGGTTTACCGAGCAGTACTTC. Its translation: CASSGTGFTEQYF.

The chain has TRBV30 and TRBJ1-1; D possibly corresponds to TRBD1 (5 bases). This CDR3 comprises 13 residues. Germline V gene sequence: CDR1 GTSNPN, CDR2 SVGIG (reference sequence). V lost 2 bases to trimming and J lost 0 bases, with 7 bases between them. The CDR3 DNA is TGTGCCTGGAGTCAGGACATGAACACTGAAGCTTTCTTT. Encoded protein: CAWSQDMNTEAFF.

Comment on this clone: Mismatch with germline at one junction end may stem from a read error. The chain links TRBV7-7 to TRBJ2-1; 10 nucleotides align to TRBD2. The CDR3 covers 16 residues. CDR1 SSHAT and CDR2 FNYEAQ come from the germline V gene (reference sequence). Here the CDR3 reads CASSLGHSGGLGEQFF. The CDR3 nucleotides are TGTGCTAGCAGCTTAGGGCATAGCGGGGGGTTGGGTGAGCAGTTCTTC.

The chain couples TRBV6-5 to TRBJ2-1; no firm D call. The V end was cut by 0 bases, the J end by 10 bases, with 13 bases between. Germline V CDR1 and CDR2: MNHEY, SVGAGI. The CDR3 loop spans 14 amino acids. CDR3 sequence: CASSYSSLLGEQFF. As DNA, the CDR3 is TGTGCCAGCAGTTACTCGAGCCTCTTGGGGGAGCAGTTCTTC.

In DNA, the CDR3 is TGTGCCAGCAGCGTACAGGGGGCGAACTCTGGGGCCAACGTCCTGACTTTC. It translates to CASSVQGANSGANVLTF. The chain recombines TRBV9 with TRBJ2-6; TRBD1 matches 8 bases. The trim removed 1 base at V and 0 bases at J, leaving 3 bases unmatched. Germline V gives CDR1 SGDLS, CDR2 YYNGEE. There are 17 residues in the CDR3.

The chain is built from TRBV6-5 and TRBJ2-3, with D perhaps TRBD2 (6 bases). The germline CDR1 and CDR2 sequences are MNHEY and SVGAGI. The CDR3 is made up of 14 amino acids. V gave up 5 bases and J gave up 0 bases, with 9 bases separating them. For the CDR3, the DNA is TGTGCCAGCAGTATGGCGGGGAGCACAGATACGCAGTATTTT. It codes for CASSMAGSTDTQYF.

The chain combines TRBV9 with TRBJ1-3, with TRBD1 identical over 7 bases. The junction had 7 bases not matched to a gene; V was cut back by 3 bases and J by 1 base. Looked up from germline, CDR1 is SGDLS and CDR2 is YYNGEE. The CDR3 is made up of 16 amino acids. For the CDR3, the DNA is TGTGCCAGCAGCGCCGCACAGGGGTGGTCTGGAAACACCATATATTTT. The encoded protein is CASSAAQGWSGNTIYF.

This chain joins TRBV13 and TRBJ2-3, with 9 bases aligning to TRBD2. Trimming at V came to 3 bases and at J to 1 base, leaving 5 bases not matched to a gene. Germline values: CDR1 PRHDT, CDR2 FYEKMQ (reference sequence). The CDR3 spans 16 residues. CDR3 nucleotides: TGTGCCAGCAGCTTTCCAGCGGGGGGTGGCACAGATACGCAGTATTTT. Translating it yields CASSFPAGGGTDTQYF.

The V and J genes are TRBV5-8 and TRBJ2-3; D remains ambiguous. The ends were cut back, 3 bases at V and 6 bases at J, with 17 bases in the middle. The CDR3 runs 15 residues. The germline V gene encodes CDR1 SGHTS and CDR2 YDEGEE. DNA of the CDR3: TGTGCCAGCAGCTCAACCAAGGCCGGGTTGGATACGCAGTATTTT. It codes for CASSSTKAGLDTQYF.

The V call is TRBV6-5, the J call TRBJ1-5; D possibly corresponds to TRBD1 (6 bases). Germline V gene sequence: CDR1 MNHEY, CDR2 SVGAGI. Trimming pared 10 bases from V and 6 bases from J, leaving 19 bases between. The CDR3 is 14 residues long. DNA for the CDR3: TGTGCCAACAGAACGACAGAGGGGGGTCAGCCCCAGCATTTT. This codes for CANRTTEGGQPQHF.

The chain recombines TRBV5-6 with TRBJ2-5; D is possibly TRBD1 or TRBD2 (6 bases each). The CDR3 has 14 amino acids. V lost 1 base to trimming and J lost 4 bases, with 11 bases between them. Per the germline V gene, CDR1 is SGHDT and CDR2 is YYEEEE. The CDR3 coding sequence is TGTGCCAGCAGCTTGACGGGGGCCGGAGAGACCCAGTACTTC. Translating it yields CASSLTGAGETQYF.

This sequence joins TRBV9 and TRBJ1-2; D is unclear. Per the germline V gene, CDR1 is SGDLS and CDR2 is YYNGEE. V dropped 4 bases and J dropped 0 bases, with 13 bases sitting between them. The CDR3 sequence is 15 residues long. CDR3 DNA: TGTGCCAGCAGCATTACAGCGCTATCTAACTATGGCTACACCTTC. Translated: CASSITALSNYGYTF.

The chain has TRBV19 and TRBJ2-3, with 9 bases aligning to TRBD1. V was pared by 1 base and J by 5 bases, with 7 bases of the junction left unmatched. The germline V gene has CDR1 LNHDA and CDR2 SQIVND (reference sequence). The CDR3 consists of 16 residues. CDR3 in DNA: TGTGCCAGTAGTATAGGGCCGGGACAGGGAGGAGATACGCAGTATTTT. The encoded protein is CASSIGPGQGGDTQYF.

This clone was observed a handful of times. The V call is TRBV5-1, the J call TRBJ2-7; D remains ambiguous. Germline values: CDR1 SGHRS, CDR2 YFSETQ. The CDR3 has 15 amino acids. The V end lost 0 bases, the J end lost 2 bases, and 12 bases lay between the germline ends. This chain's CDR3 is CASSLALGRAYEQYF. The CDR3 region has the DNA TGCGCCAGCAGCTTGGCCTTAGGCAGAGCCTACGAGCAGTACTTC.

This rearrangement joins TRBV18 to TRBJ2-7; weak D call: TRBD2 (5 bases). The V gene's germline CDR1 is KGHSH and CDR2 LQKENI. The CDR3 loop spans 13 amino acids. Trimming removed 4 bases from V and 5 bases from J, with 12 bases in between. CDR3 sequence: CASSRTGKDEQYF. The CDR3 DNA reads TGTGCCAGCTCACGGACGGGAAAGGACGAGCAGTACTTC.

This clone has a handful of counts. The genes are TRBV4-1 and TRBJ1-1, with 7 bases fitting TRBD1. V dropped 2 bases and J dropped 5; count of bases not matched to a gene: 14. Germline V CDR1 and CDR2: MGHRA, YSYEKL. The CDR3 covers 17 residues. The CDR3 coding sequence is TGCGCCAGCAGCCAACCGCATCTGGGACAGCGAAGGACTGAAGCTTTCTTT. Its translation is CASSQPHLGQRRTEAFF.

The J gene is TRBJ2-1, the V gene TRBV7-2; the match to TRBD2 covers 7 bases. This CDR3 spans 12 amino acids. J was trimmed by 13 bases and V by 0 bases; bases with no gene match: 3. Germline CDR1 reads SGHTA; CDR2 reads FQGNSA. This chain's CDR3 is CASSLAGGTQFF. The CDR3 region has the DNA TGTGCCAGCAGCTTAGCGGGGGGGACTCAGTTCTTC.

This clone has a handful of counts. The chain couples TRBV9 to TRBJ2-6; D call uncertain. Germline V gives CDR1 SGDLS, CDR2 YYNGEE. The CDR3 loop spans 19 amino acids. Trimming took off 4 bases at V and 4 bases at J, with 24 bases between the two ends. The CDR3 loop is CASSPPQADSVRGANVLTF. Written as DNA, the CDR3 is TGTGCCAGCAGCCCCCCCCAGGCTGACTCTGTTCGAGGGGCCAACGTCCTGACTTTC.

J is TRBJ1-2 and V is TRBV4-3; possibly TRBD1 for D (6 bases). Trimming shortened V by 8 bases and J by 3 bases, and 22 bases separated the two germline ends. This CDR3 comprises 16 residues. The germline gives CDR1 LGHNA, CDR2 YSLEER. CDR3 DNA: TGCGCCAGCGGCCCCGGGACTCTAGAGGGGGACTATGGCTACACCTTC. Translation: CASGPGTLEGDYGYTF.

This clone was picked up a small number of times. This chain links TRBV10-3 with TRBJ1-2, with D hard to call. Germline CDR1 is ENHRY and CDR2 is SYGVKD. The V end was cut by 8 bases, the J end by 0 bases, with 10 bases between. The CDR3 runs to 13 residues. The CDR3 DNA reads TGTGCCATCCCCTCCGAGCCTAACTATGGCTACACCTTC. It specifies CAIPSEPNYGYTF.

The V and J genes are TRBV6-5 and TRBJ1-2, with D tentatively TRBD1 (5 bases). CDR3 length: 12 amino acids. The V gene lost 5 bases and the J gene lost 3 bases, with 7 bases spanning the gap. Germline loops: CDR1 MNHEY, CDR2 SVGAGI. The CDR3 loop is CASSQTDYGYTF. The DNA for the CDR3 is TGTGCCAGCAGTCAGACAGACTATGGCTACACCTTC.